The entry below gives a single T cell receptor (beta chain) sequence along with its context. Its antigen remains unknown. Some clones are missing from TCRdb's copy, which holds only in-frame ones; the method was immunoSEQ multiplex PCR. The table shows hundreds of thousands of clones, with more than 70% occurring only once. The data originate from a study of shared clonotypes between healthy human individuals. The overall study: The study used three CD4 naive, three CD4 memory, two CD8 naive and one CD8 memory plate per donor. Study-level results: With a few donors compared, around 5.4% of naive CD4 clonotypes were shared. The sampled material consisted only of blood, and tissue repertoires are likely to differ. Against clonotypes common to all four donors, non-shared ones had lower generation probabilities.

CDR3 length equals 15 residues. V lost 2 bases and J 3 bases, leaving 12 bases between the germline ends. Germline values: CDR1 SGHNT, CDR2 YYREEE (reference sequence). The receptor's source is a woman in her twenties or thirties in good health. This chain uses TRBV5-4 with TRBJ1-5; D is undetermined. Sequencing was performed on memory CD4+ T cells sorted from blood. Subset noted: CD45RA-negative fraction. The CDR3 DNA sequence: TGTGCCAGCAGCTTCGCATCCACGGTCAATCAGCCCCAGCATTTT. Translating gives CASSFASTVNQPQHF.